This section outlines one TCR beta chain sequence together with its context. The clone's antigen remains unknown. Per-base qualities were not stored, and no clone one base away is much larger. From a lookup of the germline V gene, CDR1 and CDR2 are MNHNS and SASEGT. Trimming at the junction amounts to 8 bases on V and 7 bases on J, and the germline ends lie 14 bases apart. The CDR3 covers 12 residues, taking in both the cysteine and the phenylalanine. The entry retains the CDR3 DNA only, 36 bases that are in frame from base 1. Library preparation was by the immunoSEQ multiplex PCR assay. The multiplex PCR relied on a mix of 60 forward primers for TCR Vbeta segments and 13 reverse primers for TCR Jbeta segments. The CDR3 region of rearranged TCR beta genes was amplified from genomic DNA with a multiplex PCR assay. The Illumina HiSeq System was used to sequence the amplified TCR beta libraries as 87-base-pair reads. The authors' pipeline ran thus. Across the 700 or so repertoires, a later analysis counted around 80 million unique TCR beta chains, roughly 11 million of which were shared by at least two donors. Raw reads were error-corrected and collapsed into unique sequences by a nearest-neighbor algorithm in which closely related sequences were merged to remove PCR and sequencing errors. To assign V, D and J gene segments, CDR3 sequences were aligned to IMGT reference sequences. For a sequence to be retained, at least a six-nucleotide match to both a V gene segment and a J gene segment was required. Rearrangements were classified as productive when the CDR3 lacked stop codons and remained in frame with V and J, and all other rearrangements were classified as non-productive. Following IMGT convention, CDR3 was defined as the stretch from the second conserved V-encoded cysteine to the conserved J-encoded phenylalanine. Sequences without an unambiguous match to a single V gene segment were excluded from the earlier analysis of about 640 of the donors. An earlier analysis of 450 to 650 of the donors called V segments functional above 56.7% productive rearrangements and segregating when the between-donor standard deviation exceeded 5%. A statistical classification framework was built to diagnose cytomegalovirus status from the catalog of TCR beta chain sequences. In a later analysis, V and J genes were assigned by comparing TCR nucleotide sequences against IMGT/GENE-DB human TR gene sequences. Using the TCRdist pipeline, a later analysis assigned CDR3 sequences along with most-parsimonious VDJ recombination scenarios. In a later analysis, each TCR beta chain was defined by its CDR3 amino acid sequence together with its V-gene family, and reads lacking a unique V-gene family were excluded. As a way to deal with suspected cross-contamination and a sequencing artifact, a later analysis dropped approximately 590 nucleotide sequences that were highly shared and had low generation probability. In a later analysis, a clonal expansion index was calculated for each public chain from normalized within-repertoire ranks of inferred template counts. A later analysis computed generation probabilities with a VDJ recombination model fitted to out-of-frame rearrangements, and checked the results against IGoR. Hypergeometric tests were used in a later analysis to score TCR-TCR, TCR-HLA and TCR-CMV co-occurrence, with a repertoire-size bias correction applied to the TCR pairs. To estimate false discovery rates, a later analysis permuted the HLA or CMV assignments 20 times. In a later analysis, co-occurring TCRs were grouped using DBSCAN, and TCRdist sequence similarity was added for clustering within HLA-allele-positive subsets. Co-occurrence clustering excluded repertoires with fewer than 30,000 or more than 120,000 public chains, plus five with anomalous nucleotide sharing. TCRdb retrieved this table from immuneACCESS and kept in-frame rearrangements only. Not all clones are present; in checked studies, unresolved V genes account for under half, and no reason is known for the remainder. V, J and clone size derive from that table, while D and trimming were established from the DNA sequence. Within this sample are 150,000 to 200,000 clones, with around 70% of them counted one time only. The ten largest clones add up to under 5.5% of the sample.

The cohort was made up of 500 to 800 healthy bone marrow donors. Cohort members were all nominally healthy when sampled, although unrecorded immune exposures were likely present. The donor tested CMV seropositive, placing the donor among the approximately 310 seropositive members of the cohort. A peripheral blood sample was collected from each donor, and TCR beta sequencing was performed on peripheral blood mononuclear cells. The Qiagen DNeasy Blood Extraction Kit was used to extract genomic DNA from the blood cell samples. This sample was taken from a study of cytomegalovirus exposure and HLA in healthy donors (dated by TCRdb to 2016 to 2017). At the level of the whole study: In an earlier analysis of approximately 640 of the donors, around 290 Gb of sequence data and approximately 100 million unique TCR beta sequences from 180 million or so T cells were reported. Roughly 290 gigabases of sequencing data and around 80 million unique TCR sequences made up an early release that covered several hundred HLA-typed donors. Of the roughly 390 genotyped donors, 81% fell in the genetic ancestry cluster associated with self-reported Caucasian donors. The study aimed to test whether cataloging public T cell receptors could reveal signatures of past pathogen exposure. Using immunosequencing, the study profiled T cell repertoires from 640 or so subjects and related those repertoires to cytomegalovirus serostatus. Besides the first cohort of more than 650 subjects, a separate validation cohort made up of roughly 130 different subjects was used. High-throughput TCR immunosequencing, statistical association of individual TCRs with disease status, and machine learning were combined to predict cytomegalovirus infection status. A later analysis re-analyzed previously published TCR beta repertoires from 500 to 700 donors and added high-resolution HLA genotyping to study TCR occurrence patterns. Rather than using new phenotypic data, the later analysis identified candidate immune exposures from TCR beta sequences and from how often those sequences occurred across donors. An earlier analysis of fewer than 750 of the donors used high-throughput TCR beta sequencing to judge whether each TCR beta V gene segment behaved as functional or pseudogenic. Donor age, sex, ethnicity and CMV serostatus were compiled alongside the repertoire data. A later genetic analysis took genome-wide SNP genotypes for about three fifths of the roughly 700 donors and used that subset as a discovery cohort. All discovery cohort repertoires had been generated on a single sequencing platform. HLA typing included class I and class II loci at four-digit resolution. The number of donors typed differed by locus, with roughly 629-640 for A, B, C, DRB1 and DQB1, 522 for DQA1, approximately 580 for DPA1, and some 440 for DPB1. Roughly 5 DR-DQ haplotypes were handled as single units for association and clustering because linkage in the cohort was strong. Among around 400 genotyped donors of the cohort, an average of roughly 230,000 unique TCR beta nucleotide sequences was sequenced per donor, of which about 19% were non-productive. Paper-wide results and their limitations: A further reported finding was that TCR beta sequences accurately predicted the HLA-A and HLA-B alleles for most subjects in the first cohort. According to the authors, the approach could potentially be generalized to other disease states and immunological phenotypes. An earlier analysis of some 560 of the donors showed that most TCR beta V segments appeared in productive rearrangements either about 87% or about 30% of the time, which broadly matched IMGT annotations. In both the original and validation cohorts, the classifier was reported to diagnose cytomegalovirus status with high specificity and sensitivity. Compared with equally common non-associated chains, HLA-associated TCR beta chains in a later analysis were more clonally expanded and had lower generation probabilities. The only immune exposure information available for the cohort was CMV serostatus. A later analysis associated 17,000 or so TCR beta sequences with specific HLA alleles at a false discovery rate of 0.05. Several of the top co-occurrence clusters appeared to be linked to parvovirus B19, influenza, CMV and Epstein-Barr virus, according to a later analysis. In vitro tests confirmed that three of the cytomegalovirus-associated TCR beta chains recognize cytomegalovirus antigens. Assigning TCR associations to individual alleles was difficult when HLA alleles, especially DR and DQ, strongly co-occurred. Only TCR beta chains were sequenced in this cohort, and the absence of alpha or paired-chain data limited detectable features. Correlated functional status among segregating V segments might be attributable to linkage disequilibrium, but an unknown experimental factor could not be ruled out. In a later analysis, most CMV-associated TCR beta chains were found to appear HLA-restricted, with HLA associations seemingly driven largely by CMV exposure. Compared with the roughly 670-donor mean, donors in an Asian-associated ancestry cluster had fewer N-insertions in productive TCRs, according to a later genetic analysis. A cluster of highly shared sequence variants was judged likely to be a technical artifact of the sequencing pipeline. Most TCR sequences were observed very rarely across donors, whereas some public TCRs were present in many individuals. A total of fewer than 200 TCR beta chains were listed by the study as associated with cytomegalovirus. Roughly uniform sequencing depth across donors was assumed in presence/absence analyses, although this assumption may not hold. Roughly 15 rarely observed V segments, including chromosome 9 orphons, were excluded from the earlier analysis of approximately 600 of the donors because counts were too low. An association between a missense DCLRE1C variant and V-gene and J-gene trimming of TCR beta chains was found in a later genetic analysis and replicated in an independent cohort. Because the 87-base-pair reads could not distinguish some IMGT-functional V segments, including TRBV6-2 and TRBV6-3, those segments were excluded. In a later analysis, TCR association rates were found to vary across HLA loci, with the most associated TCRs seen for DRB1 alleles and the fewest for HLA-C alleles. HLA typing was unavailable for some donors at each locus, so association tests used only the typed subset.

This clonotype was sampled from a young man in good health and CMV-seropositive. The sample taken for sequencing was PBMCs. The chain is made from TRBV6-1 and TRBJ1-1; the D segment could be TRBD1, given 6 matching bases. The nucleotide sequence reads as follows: TGTGCCAGCCCAGCGGGGGGCCTTGAAGCTTTCTTT. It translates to CASPAGGLEAFF.